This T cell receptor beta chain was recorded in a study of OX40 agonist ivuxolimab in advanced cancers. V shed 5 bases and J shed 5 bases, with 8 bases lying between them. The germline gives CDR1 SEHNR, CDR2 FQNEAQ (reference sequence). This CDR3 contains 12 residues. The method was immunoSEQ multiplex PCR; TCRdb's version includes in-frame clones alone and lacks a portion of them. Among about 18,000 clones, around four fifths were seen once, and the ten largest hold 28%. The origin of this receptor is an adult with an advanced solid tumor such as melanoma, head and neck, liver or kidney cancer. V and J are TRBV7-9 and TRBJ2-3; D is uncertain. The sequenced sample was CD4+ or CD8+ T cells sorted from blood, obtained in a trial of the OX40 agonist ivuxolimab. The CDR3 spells CASSPLGDTQYF. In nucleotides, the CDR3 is TGTGCCAGCAGCCCCCTAGGAGATACGCAGTATTTT.